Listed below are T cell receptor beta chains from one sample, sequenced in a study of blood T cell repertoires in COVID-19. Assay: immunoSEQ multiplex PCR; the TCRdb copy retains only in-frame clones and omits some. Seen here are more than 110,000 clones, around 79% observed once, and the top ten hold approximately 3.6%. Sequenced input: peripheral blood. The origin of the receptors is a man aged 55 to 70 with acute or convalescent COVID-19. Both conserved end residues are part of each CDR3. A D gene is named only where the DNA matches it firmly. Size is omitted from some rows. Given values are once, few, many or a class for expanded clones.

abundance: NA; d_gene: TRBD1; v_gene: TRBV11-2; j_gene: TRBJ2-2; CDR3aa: CASRRTGNTGELFF; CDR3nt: TGTGCCAGCAGAAGGACAGGGAACACCGGGGAGCTGTTTTTT
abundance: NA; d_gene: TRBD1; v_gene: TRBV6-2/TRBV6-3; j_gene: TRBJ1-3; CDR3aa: CASSYSLLGQTGNTIYF; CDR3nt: TGTGCCAGCAGTTACTCGCTATTGGGACAGACCGGAAACACCATATATTTT
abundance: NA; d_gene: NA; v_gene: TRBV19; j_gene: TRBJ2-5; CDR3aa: CASSNRRETQYF; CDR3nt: TGTGCCAGTAGTAACAGAAGAGAGACCCAGTACTTC
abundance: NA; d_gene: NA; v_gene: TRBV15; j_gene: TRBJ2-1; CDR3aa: CATSSRATWNEQFF; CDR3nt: TGTGCCACCAGCTCCCGTGCTACCTGGAATGAGCAGTTCTTC
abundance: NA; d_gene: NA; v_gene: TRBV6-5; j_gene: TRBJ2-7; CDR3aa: CASSNQVGYEQYF; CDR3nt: TGTGCCAGCAGTAACCAGGTGGGCTACGAGCAGTACTTC
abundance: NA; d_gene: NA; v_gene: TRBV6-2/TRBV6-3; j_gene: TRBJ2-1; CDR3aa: CASSTPGTHNEQFF; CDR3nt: TGTGCCAGCAGTACCCCCGGGACTCACAATGAGCAGTTCTTC
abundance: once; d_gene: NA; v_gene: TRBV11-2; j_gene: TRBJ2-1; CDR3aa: CASSLEFRDYNEQFF; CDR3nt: TGTGCCAGCAGCTTAGAGTTTCGGGATTACAATGAGCAGTTCTTC
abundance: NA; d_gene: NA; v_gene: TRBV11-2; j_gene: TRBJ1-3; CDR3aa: CASSLGAASGNTIYF; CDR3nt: TGTGCCAGCAGCTTAGGGGCAGCCTCTGGAAACACCATATATTTT
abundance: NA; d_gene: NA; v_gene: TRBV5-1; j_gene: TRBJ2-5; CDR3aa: CASSLVTGDQETQYF; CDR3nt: TGCGCCAGCAGCTTGGTAACGGGGGACCAAGAGACCCAGTACTTC
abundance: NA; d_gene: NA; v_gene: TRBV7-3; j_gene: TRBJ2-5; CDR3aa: CASSLHGGAGEETQYF; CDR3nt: TGTGCCAGCAGCTTACATGGGGGCGCGGGGGAAGAGACCCAGTACTTC
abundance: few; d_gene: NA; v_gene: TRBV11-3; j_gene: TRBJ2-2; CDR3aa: CASSPQGGDTGELFF; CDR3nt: TGTGCCAGCAGCCCCCAGGGTGGGGACACCGGGGAGCTGTTTTTT
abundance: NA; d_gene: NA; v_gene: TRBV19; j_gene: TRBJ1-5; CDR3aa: CASSTRPAGLDQPQHF; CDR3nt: TGTGCCAGTAGTACCCGCCCCGCAGGGTTGGATCAGCCCCAGCATTTT
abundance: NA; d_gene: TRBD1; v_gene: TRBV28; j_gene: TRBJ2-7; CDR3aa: CASRRDRGFSYEQYF; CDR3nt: TGTGCCAGCAGGAGGGACAGGGGCTTCTCTTACGAGCAGTACTTC
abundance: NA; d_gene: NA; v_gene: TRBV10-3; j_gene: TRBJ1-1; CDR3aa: CAISESVNTEAFF; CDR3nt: TGTGCCATCAGTGAATCGGTGAACACTGAAGCTTTCTTT
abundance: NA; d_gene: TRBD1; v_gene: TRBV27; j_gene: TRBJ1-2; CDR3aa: CASSPSRPGTGGNYGYTF; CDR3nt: TGTGCCAGCAGTCCGTCACGTCCCGGGACAGGGGGAAACTATGGCTACACCTTC
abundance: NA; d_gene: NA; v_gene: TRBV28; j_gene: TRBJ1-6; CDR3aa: CASGRRPNSPLHF; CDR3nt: TGTGCCAGCGGCCGGCGGCCAAATTCACCCCTCCACTTT
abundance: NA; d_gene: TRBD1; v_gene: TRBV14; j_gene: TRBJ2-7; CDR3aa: CASSQGGTGRYEQYF; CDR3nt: TGTGCCAGCAGCCAAGGGGGGACAGGGAGGTACGAGCAGTACTTC
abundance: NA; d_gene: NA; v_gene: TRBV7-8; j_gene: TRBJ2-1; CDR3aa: CASSLTQPSGNEQFF; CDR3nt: TGTGCCAGCAGCTTAACTCAACCCTCGGGGAATGAGCAGTTCTTC
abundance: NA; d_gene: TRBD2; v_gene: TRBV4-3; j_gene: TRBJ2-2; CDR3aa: CASSQSSGSNPGELFF; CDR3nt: TGCGCCAGCAGCCAATCTAGCGGGAGTAACCCCGGGGAGCTGTTTTTT
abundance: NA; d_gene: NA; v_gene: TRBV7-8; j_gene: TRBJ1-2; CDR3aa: CASSPVELGGDSGYTF; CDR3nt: TGTGCCAGCAGCCCCGTCGAGCTCGGGGGGGACTCTGGCTACACCTTC
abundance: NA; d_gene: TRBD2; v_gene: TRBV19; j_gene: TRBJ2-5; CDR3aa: CASSTLAGRETQYF; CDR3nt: TGTGCCAGTAGTACCCTAGCGGGGCGGGAGACCCAGTACTTC
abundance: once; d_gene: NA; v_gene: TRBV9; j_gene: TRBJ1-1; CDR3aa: CASSVYPTANTEAFF; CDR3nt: TGTGCCAGCAGCGTATACCCGACAGCGAACACTGAAGCTTTCTTT
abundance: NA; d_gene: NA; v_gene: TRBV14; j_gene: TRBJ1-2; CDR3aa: CASSLDRNYGYTF; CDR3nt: TGTGCCAGCAGCCTCGACAGGAACTATGGCTACACCTTC